The 19 T cell receptor beta chains below come from one sample, sequenced in a study of CD8+ T cells in alopecia areata. Extraction of RNA preceded its reverse transcription into cDNA, which served as the sequencing template. TCRdb's copy holds only in-frame clones and misses some; the assay was immunoSEQ multiplex PCR. The sample has some 160,000 clones, roughly 65% seen once. Treatment reported: oral pan-JAK inhibitor, 5-10 mg twice daily. The source was CD4+ T cells sorted from blood, collected at week 4, from a patient treated with tofacitinib. The receptors shown here come from a human donor with alopecia areata.

The genes are TRBV25-1 and TRBJ2-7; D is uncertain. CDR1 MGHDK and CDR2 SYGVNS come from the germline V gene. Trimming cost V 10 bases and J 3 bases, with 10 bases left between them. There are 11 residues in the CDR3. In nucleotides, the CDR3 is TGTGCCACCTCTCAAGGCTACGAGCAGTACTTC. It is translated as CATSQGYEQYF.

This clone was counted only a few times. V gene TRBV29-1 combines with J gene TRBJ2-5, with D unresolved. Trimming removed 2 bases from V and 2 bases from J, with 9 bases in between. The CDR3 has 13 residues. The germline V gene encodes CDR1 SQVTM and CDR2 ANQGSEA. CDR3 coding DNA: TGCAGCGTTGAACCCTCAGGACAAGAGACCCAGTACTTC. It codes for CSVEPSGQETQYF.

This clone showed up just a few times. This CDR3 is CASSLGQYNEQFF. CDR3 coding DNA: TGTGCCAGCAGCTTAGGACAGTACAATGAGCAGTTCTTC. The rearrangement uses TRBV7-9 and TRBJ2-1; tentative D call: TRBD1 (5 bases). Germline-derived CDR1 and CDR2 are SEHNR and FQNEAQ (reference sequence). The CDR3 sequence is 13 residues long. V was shortened by 1 base and J by 4 bases, with 5 bases between the two germline ends.

The chain joins TRBV5-1 to TRBJ1-6; 7 bases align to TRBD1. V gave up 4 bases and J gave up 8 bases; unmatched junction bases: 9. The CDR3 covers 15 residues. From germline, CDR1 is SGHRS and CDR2 YFSETQ. CDR3: CASSSRDSYHSPLHF. The DNA for the CDR3 is TGCGCCAGCAGCAGCCGGGACAGTTATCATTCACCCCTCCACTTT. Drawing the rest from reference TRBV5-1 and TRBJ1-6, the complete variable domain is KAGVTQTPRYLIKTRGQQVTLSCSPISGHRSVSWYQQTPGQGLQFLFEYFSETQRNKGNFPGRFSGRQFSNSRSEMNVSTLELGDSALYLCASSSRDSYHSPLHFGNGTRLTVT.

This clone was picked up a small number of times. V is TRBV27 and J is TRBJ1-1, with D uncertain. The CDR3 covers 12 residues. Germline V gene lookup returns CDR1 MNHEY and CDR2 SMNVEV (reference sequence). V lost 6 bases and J lost 1, with 6 bases in between. CDR3 sequence reads: CASRHANTEAFF. As DNA, the CDR3 is TGTGCCAGCAGACACGCGAACACTGAAGCTTTCTTT.

The chain couples TRBV15 to TRBJ1-1; D gene unclear. CDR1 and CDR2 (germline): LNHNV, YYDKDF (reference sequence). CDR3 length: 12 residues. V shed 3 bases and J shed 9 bases, with 11 bases lying between them. The CDR3 region has the DNA TGTGCCACCAGCAGGCATCAGGACCAAGCTTTCTTT. The encoded protein is CATSRHQDQAFF.

The V and J genes are TRBV30 and TRBJ1-6, with 7 nucleotides matching TRBD1. The V gene end was trimmed by 4 bases and the J gene end by 7 bases; junction bases not matched to a gene: 4. CDR1 is GTSNPN and CDR2 is SVGIG in the germline V gene (reference sequence). CDR3 length: 13 residues. The CDR3 spells CAWNTGENSPLHF. The CDR3 nucleotides are TGTGCCTGGAATACAGGGGAAAATTCACCCCTCCACTTT.

This clone has more than one count but fewer than ten. The gene calls are TRBV4-3 and TRBJ2-4; 16 bases align to TRBD2. V shed 4 bases, J shed 10 bases, and the junction held 10 bases outside the gene matches. Germline-derived CDR1 and CDR2 are LGHNA and YSLEER. The CDR3 is made up of 17 amino acids. CDR3 sequence: CASSPGTSGGELGIQYF. Written as DNA, the CDR3 is TGCGCCAGCAGCCCAGGGACTAGCGGGGGGGAATTAGGAATTCAGTACTTC.

The rearrangement uses TRBV15 and TRBJ1-2, with D perhaps TRBD1 (6 bases). Looked up from germline, CDR1 is LNHNV and CDR2 is YYDKDF (reference sequence). This CDR3 has 14 amino acids. Trimming left V 3 bases short and J 3 bases short, with 11 bases between. This chain's CDR3 is CATSRGTYDYGYTF. In DNA, the CDR3 is TGTGCCACCAGCAGGGGGACATACGACTATGGCTACACCTTC.

The chain employs TRBV30 and TRBJ1-5; TRBD1 might be the D (5 bases). The CDR3 spans 15 residues. Trimming left V 1 base short and J 3 bases short, with 13 bases between. CDR1 and CDR2 from the germline V gene are GTSNPN and SVGIG (reference sequence). The CDR3 loop is CAWSAPGTDNQPQHF. CDR3 nucleotide sequence: TGTGCCTGGAGTGCCCCAGGGACGGACAATCAGCCCCAGCATTTT.

The chain joins TRBV9 to TRBJ1-4; the D gene is possibly TRBD1 (5 bases). Germline loops: CDR1 SGDLS, CDR2 YYNGEE. The CDR3 length is 15 residues. The V end lost 3 bases, the J end lost 8 bases, and 17 bases lay between the germline ends. The CDR3 here is CASSALQGGGEKLFF. CDR3 DNA: TGTGCCAGCAGCGCGCTCCAGGGAGGAGGAGAAAAACTGTTTTTT.

V gene TRBV29-1 combines with J gene TRBJ1-2; 8 positions match TRBD1. V shed 6 bases and J 2 bases; nucleotides not matched to a gene: 5. From germline, CDR1 is SQVTM and CDR2 ANQGSEA. The length of the CDR3 is 13 residues. CDR3 DNA: TGCAGCGTGCGGACAGGGATAAACTATGGCTACACCTTC. Protein product: CSVRTGINYGYTF.

The V gene is TRBV2, the J gene TRBJ2-2; D is ambiguous. This CDR3 spans 13 amino acids. The V gene's germline CDR1 is SNHLY and CDR2 FYNNEI. V dropped 4 bases and J dropped 2 bases, with 5 bases sitting between them. Written as DNA, the CDR3 is TGTGCCAGCAGTGCCCGTAACACCGGGGAGCTGTTTTTT. This encodes CASSARNTGELFF.

The V and J genes are TRBV5-1 and TRBJ1-2; no clear D. The CDR3 has 13 amino acids. With 0 bases removed from V and 5 bases from J, the gap between germline ends came to 8 bases. Per germline, CDR1 SGHRS and CDR2 YFSETQ. CDR3: CASSLDTTYGYTF. In DNA form, the CDR3 reads TGCGCCAGCAGCTTGGACACAACTTATGGCTACACCTTC. Complete variable domain (other parts from reference TRBV5-1 and TRBJ1-2): KAGVTQTPRYLIKTRGQQVTLSCSPISGHRSVSWYQQTPGQGLQFLFEYFSETQRNKGNFPGRFSGRQFSNSRSEMNVSTLELGDSALYLCASSLDTTYGYTFGSGTRLTVV.

A single count supports this clone. The chain uses TRBV5-1 and TRBJ2-1; D gene ambiguous. CDR1 and CDR2 from the germline V gene are SGHRS and YFSETQ. V gave up 0 bases and J gave up 5 bases, with 6 bases separating them. The CDR3 length is 13 residues. The CDR3 region is CASSLGIDNEQFF. The CDR3 nucleotides are TGCGCCAGCAGCTTGGGGATCGACAATGAGCAGTTCTTC.

The gene calls are TRBV29-1 and TRBJ1-4; D gene uncertain. CDR3 length equals 11 residues. Germline assignment: CDR1 SQVTM and CDR2 ANQGSEA. V lost 4 bases and J 6 bases, leaving 6 bases between the germline ends. CDR3 sequence: CSVVEDEKLFF. CDR3 in DNA: TGCAGCGTTGTTGAAGATGAAAAACTGTTTTTT.

DNA for the CDR3: TGTGCCAGCAGTGACAATGGCTACACCTTC. It is translated as CASSDNGYTF. The rearrangement links TRBV25-1 to TRBJ1-2; the D is unclear. Germline V gene lookup returns CDR1 MGHDK and CDR2 SYGVNS. The CDR3 runs to 10 residues. V lost 3 bases to trimming and J lost 6 bases, with 2 bases between them.

This chain uses TRBV29-1 with TRBJ2-7; TRBD1 matches at 7 bases. Germline V gene lookup returns CDR1 SQVTM and CDR2 ANQGSEA. V was pared by 0 bases and J by 4 bases, with 0 bases of the junction left unmatched. The CDR3 is 12 residues long. CDR3: CSVEDRGYEQYF. The CDR3 bases are TGCAGCGTTGAAGACAGGGGGTACGAGCAGTACTTC.

This clone was counted a few times. V and J are TRBV6-5 and TRBJ1-1; a weak D match, TRBD1 (6 bases). The CDR3 is made up of 11 amino acids. The V end was cut by 7 bases, the J end by 8 bases, with 11 bases between. Germline V gives CDR1 MNHEY, CDR2 SVGAGI. The CDR3 reads CASTKRGEAFF. The CDR3 bases are TGTGCCAGCACCAAGAGGGGGGAAGCTTTCTTT.